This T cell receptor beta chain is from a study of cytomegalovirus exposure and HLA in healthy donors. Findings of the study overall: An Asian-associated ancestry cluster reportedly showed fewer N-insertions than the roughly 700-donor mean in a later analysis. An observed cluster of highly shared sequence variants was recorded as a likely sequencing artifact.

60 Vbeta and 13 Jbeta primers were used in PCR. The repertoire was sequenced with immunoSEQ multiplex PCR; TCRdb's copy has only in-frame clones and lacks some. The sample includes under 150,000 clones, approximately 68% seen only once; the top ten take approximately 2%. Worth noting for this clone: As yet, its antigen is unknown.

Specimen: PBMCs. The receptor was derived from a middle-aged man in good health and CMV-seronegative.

CDR3 in amino acids: CASSSGLCEQYF. The CDR3 DNA sequence: TGCGCCAGCAGCTCTGGACTATGCGAGCAGTACTTC. The chain has TRBV5-1 and TRBJ2-7, with a weak D call TRBD2 (6 bases). The V end was cut by 3 bases, the J end by 6 bases, with 10 bases between. Looked up from germline, CDR1 is SGHRS and CDR2 is YFSETQ. This CDR3 region has 12 residues.